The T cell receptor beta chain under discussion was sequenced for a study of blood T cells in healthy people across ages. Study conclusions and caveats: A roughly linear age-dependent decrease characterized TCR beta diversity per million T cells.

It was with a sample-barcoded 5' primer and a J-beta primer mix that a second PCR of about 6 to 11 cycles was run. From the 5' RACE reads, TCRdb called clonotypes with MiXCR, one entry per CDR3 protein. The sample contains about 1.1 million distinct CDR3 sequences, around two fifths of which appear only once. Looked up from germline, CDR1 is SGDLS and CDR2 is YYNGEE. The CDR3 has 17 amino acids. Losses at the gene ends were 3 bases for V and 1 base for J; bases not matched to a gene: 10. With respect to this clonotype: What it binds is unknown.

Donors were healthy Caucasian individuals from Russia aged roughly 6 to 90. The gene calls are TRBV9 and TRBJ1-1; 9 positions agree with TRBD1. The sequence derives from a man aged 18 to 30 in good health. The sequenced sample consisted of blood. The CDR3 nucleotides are TGTGCCAGCAGCGGCAGACAGGGGGATTGGGGGAACACTGAAGCTTTCTTT. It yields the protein CASSGRQGDWGNTEAFF.